This T cell receptor (beta chain) was sequenced during a study of post-analysis software for immune sequencing data. Study as a whole: Patients had relapsing-remitting, secondary progressive or progressive-relapsing multiple sclerosis; some lacked subtype.

The authors incorporated unique molecular identifiers into the TCR beta cDNA libraries. The authors obtained 500,000 to 600,000 cDNA molecules from about 0.94 to 9.7 million T cells. TCRdb redid the calling of the PCR reads with MiXCR, one entry per CDR3 protein. This sample has about 770,000 distinct CDR3 sequences, with 46% found just once. Comments on this clonotype: Its antigen remains unidentified.

Findings and caveats of the study: Controls showed lower frequencies than patients for four to six TRBV segments, and TRBV5-6, TRBV5-1 and TRBV20-1 were among these.

This CDR3 spans 14 amino acids. Germline CDR1 reads MNHNY; CDR2 reads SVGAGI (reference sequence). Trimming cost V 6 bases and J 4 bases, with 13 bases left between them. The sequence was obtained from a girl aged 5-17 years with multiple sclerosis. The sequenced sample was blood. The V and J genes are TRBV6-6 and TRBJ2-1; no clear D. In nucleotides, the CDR3 is TGTGCCAGCAGCAATGGAAACCCTTACAATGAGCAGTTCTTC. It codes for CASSNGNPYNEQFF.